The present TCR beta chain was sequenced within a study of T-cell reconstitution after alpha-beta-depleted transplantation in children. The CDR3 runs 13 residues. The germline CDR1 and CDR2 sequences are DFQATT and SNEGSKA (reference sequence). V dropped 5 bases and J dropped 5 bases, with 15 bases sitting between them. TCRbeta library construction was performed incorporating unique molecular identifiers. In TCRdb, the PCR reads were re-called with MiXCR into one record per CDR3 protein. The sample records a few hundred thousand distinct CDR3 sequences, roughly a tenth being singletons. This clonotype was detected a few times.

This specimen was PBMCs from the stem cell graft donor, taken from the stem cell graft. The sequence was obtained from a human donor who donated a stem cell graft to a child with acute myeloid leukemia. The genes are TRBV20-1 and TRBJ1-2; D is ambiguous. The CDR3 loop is CSAEAAWEYGYTF. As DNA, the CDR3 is TGCAGTGCTGAAGCCGCATGGGAATATGGCTACACCTTC.